This TCR beta chain came from a study of T cell responses to AZD1222 COVID-19 vaccine. The table lists this clone with a count of one. The CDR3 runs 15 residues. V lost 7 bases and J lost 5; bases outside the gene matches: 13. Germline CDR1 SEHNR, CDR2 FQNEAQ (reference sequence). The assay was immunoSEQ multiplex PCR, and TCRdb's table has in-frame clones only and misses some. The sample carries roughly 70,000 clones, around 90% recorded once. The TCR was taken from an adult who received the AZD1222 COVID-19 vaccine. This specimen consisted of peripheral blood, obtained 28 days after the second AZD1222 dose. The chain combines TRBV7-9 with TRBJ1-2; 7 bases line up with TRBD1. The CDR3 region is CASNSRTGVDYGYTF. The DNA of the CDR3 is TGTGCCAGCAACTCGAGAACAGGGGTCGATTATGGCTACACCTTC.